This is a list of T cell receptor beta chains from one sample in a study of T cells and Merkel cell carcinoma outcomes. Assay: immunoSEQ multiplex PCR; the TCRdb copy retains only in-frame clones and omits some. Among about 14,000 clones listed, approximately 92% were seen once. Sequencing was carried out using tumor tissue from Merkel cell carcinoma. The receptors stem from a human donor with Merkel cell carcinoma. CDR3s leave out the opening cysteine and the closing phenylalanine or tryptophan. D genes are given only for firm matches.

CDR3 protein: ASSQTGTGHTDTQY; CDR3 length: 14; V gene: TRBV4-3; D gene: TRBD1; J gene: TRBJ2-3
CDR3 protein: ASRAGGYEQY; CDR3 length: 10; V gene: TRBV2; D gene: NA; J gene: TRBJ2-7
CDR3 protein: ASSPGTQNEKLF; CDR3 length: 12; V gene: TRBV18; D gene: NA; J gene: TRBJ1-4
CDR3 protein: ASSSLTGSYEQY; CDR3 length: 12; V gene: TRBV5-1; D gene: NA; J gene: TRBJ2-7
CDR3 protein: SVQRGELF; CDR3 length: 8; V gene: TRBV29-1; D gene: NA; J gene: TRBJ2-2
CDR3 protein: ASSFQGGDTGELF; CDR3 length: 13; V gene: TRBV5-1; D gene: NA; J gene: TRBJ2-2
CDR3 protein: ASSSGSSAYGYT; CDR3 length: 12; V gene: TRBV28; D gene: NA; J gene: TRBJ1-2
CDR3 protein: ASSPPTAPTDTQY; CDR3 length: 13; V gene: TRBV18; D gene: NA; J gene: TRBJ2-3
CDR3 protein: ASSLDLGEQY; CDR3 length: 10; V gene: TRBV11-2; D gene: NA; J gene: TRBJ2-7
CDR3 protein: SVEELKGYGNTEAF; CDR3 length: 14; V gene: TRBV29-1; D gene: NA; J gene: TRBJ1-1
CDR3 protein: ASSPRQGNSPLH; CDR3 length: 12; V gene: TRBV18; D gene: TRBD1; J gene: TRBJ1-6
CDR3 protein: ASSSTGGVFGNTIY; CDR3 length: 14; V gene: TRBV28; D gene: TRBD1; J gene: TRBJ1-3
CDR3 protein: ASSGQRINQPQH; CDR3 length: 12; V gene: TRBV6-1; D gene: NA; J gene: TRBJ1-5
CDR3 protein: AARRGQGGTEAF; CDR3 length: 12; V gene: TRBV6-1; D gene: TRBD1; J gene: TRBJ1-1
CDR3 protein: ASSWTGGNEKLF; CDR3 length: 12; V gene: TRBV5-8; D gene: TRBD1; J gene: TRBJ1-4
CDR3 protein: ASSQQGGYEQY; CDR3 length: 11; V gene: TRBV4-3; D gene: NA; J gene: TRBJ2-7
CDR3 protein: ASKHKRTLNTEAF; CDR3 length: 13; V gene: TRBV23-1; D gene: NA; J gene: TRBJ1-1
CDR3 protein: ASSDGQRSEAF; CDR3 length: 11; V gene: TRBV5-1; D gene: NA; J gene: TRBJ1-1
CDR3 protein: ASTGGPTNTGELF; CDR3 length: 13; V gene: TRBV27; D gene: NA; J gene: TRBJ2-2
CDR3 protein: ASMVGQGLGGELF; CDR3 length: 13; V gene: TRBV2; D gene: TRBD1; J gene: TRBJ2-2